This paragraph reports one T cell receptor beta chain. Its antigen is still unknown. Base qualities are missing; no much larger clone stands one base away. Libraries were built with the immunoSEQ multiplex PCR assay. T cell repertoires were profiled by deep sequencing of rearranged TCR beta loci, alongside multiparametric flow cytometry. In TCRdb, the immuneACCESS table is reduced to in-frame sequences with V and J assigned. These tables do not hold every clone; where another copy was compared, an unresolved V gene accounts for under half, and the others remain unexplained. The sample table contains 35,000 to 45,000 clones; only one count was recorded for roughly 84% of them. The ten largest clonotypes hold under 3% of the sample. These data are taken from a study of lymphopenia after photon versus proton radiotherapy (dated by TCRdb to 2018 to 2020). Some background on the complete study: The immunological effects of photon versus proton radiation therapy were compared in patients with gastrointestinal tumors who developed high-grade lymphopenia. A cohort of around 20 patients with gastrointestinal tumors who received either photon or proton therapy and subsequently developed lymphopenia was included. The study was designed to characterize how the impact on the immune system differs between the two radiation modalities. The paper as a whole reports these results and caveats: Across the cohort, an inverse correlation was found between a larger post-nadir drop in TCR diversity and overall survival time among patients who died. The survival association was assessed only in patients who died, and better survival with proton therapy was presented by the authors as a possibility rather than a demonstrated result. During treatment, patients who received proton therapy stayed relatively stable, whereas patients who received photon therapy lost naive T cells and TCR diversity and gained effector/memory populations. After the lymphocyte count nadir, photon-treated repertoires showed oligoclonal expansion, especially of CD8+ Temra cells, which drove the drop in diversity.

The specimen comprised peripheral blood, sampled from a patient treated with photon-based radiotherapy. This TCR came from a man in his forties or fifties with gastric cancer.

The base sequence is TGCAGCGTTTTACCGCCCTTAGGGAAGGAAGCTTTCTTT. This translates into CSVLPPLGKEAFF. Recombination joined TRBV29-1 with TRBJ1-1; the D gene is not confidently resolved. V was cut back by 5 bases and J by 8 bases, leaving a gap of 18 bases between them. The CDR3 starts with the cysteine, ends with the phenylalanine, and has 13 residues. CDR3 DNA is the only sequence kept; it has 39 bases, read in frame from the first base. Via the germline V gene, CDR1 is SQVTM and CDR2 ANQGSEA.